This note documents a single T cell receptor beta chain sequence. Its specificity is not known. The CDR3 has 13 residues. Between the trimmed V and J ends, which lost 1 base and 4 bases, there was a span of 7 bases. Germline V gene data show CDR1 as SGHTA and CDR2 as FQGNSA. This specimen belongs to a study of CD4+ T cells in melanoma. Study-level findings and limits: Diverse differentiation states were reported for melanoma neoantigen-specific CD4+ T cells. A reported correlation linked neoantigen-specific CD4+ T cells to CD8+, macrophage and B cell function.

This table comes from immunoSEQ multiplex PCR, and its TCRdb copy is limited to in-frame clones, with some not included. This table holds some 110,000 clones, about 90% found once. What was sequenced was peripheral blood. The receptor's source is a human donor with melanoma. The chain uses TRBV7-2 and TRBJ1-2, with D hard to call. The CDR3 DNA sequence: TGTGCCAGCAGCTTAGGGCAGTTCTATGGCTACACCTTC. Translated, it gives CASSLGQFYGYTF.